This record concerns one TCR beta chain sequence. The specificity of this receptor is unknown. Base quality data are lacking; no much larger clone is found one base away. Genomic DNA was extracted from sorted cells for sequencing of the TCRbeta CDR3 region. The immunoSEQ Assay was used to sequence the TCRbeta CDR3 regions. Imported from immuneACCESS, the table was reduced by TCRdb to in-frame sequences with V and J called. These copies leave out some clones; in studies compared against another copy, an unresolved V gene accounts for under half, and the cause of the remainder is not known. This sample comprises 60,000 or so clones, 90% to 95% of them detected only once. The top ten hold about an eighth of the sample. The data were obtained in a study of OX40 agonist ivuxolimab in advanced cancers. Regarding the complete study: The costimulatory receptor OX40 (CD134) was targeted by ivuxolimab, a fully human IgG2 agonistic monoclonal antibody. Intravenous ivuxolimab was administered to patients every 2 weeks at six dose levels: 0.01, 0.1, 0.3, 1.5, 3 and 10 mg/kg. Of the 50 to 55 dose-escalation patients, hepatocellular carcinoma was present in approximately 20, melanoma in around 15, renal cell carcinoma in 9 and head and neck cancer in 9. In the dose-escalation cohort, more than 80% of patients were male, and the mean age was around 65 years with a range of 23 to 79. Patients were allowed to have had prior anti-PD-1, anti-PD-L1 or anti-CTLA-4 therapy, and 30% to 40% of the dose-escalation patients had previously received checkpoint inhibitors. Partial responses occurred in three dose-escalation patients, of whom one had hepatocellular carcinoma and two had cutaneous melanoma. Peripheral TCRbeta sequencing was intended to test whether TCR sequence diversity was altered and clonal T-cell expansion was caused by ivuxolimab. The paper covers the monotherapy dose-escalation part of the phase I ivuxolimab trial, which included N ≈ 50 patients. Paper-wide results and their limitations: Low levels of normalized T-cell clonal expansion were also seen in some patients who did not respond. In the 0.1-3.0 mg/kg groups, partial responders were among the patients with the lowest normalized peripheral clonal expansion, particularly in CD8+ T cells. Which antigens the clonally expanded peripheral T cells were specific for was not determined. After ivuxolimab, more expanded clones were found on average in CD8+ T cells than in CD4+ T cells. At doses of 0.1 to 3.0 mg/kg, clonal expansion of both CD4+ and CD8+ T cells in blood was seen between baseline and week 6.

Patients with a history of autoimmune disease or receiving systemic immunosuppression were excluded from the trial. Peripheral blood for TCR sequencing was collected from all dose cohorts at baseline, on cycle 4 day 1, and on cycle 7 day 1. The samples were drawn from a first-in-human, open-label, multicenter phase I dose-escalation trial of ivuxolimab. Adults with locally advanced or metastatic melanoma, renal cell carcinoma, hepatocellular carcinoma or head and neck squamous cell carcinoma were enrolled in the trial. Before TCR sequencing, CD4+ T cells and CD8+ T cells were sorted from peripheral blood as separate populations. For this chain, trimming is 7 bases at the V end and 2 bases at the J end, and the number of junction bases without a gene match is 4. From its cysteine to its phenylalanine, the CDR3 spans 14 amino acids. The retained sequence is limited to the CDR3, 42 bases, with the frame set at the first base. The germline V gene (reference sequence) yields SEHNR for CDR1 and FQNEAQ for CDR2.

The receptor was derived from an adult with an advanced solid tumor such as melanoma, head and neck, liver or kidney cancer. The chain is assembled from TRBV7-9 and TRBJ2-7; TRBD1 lines up with 11 middle nucleotides. The specimen was CD4+ or CD8+ T cells sorted from blood, collected in a trial of the OX40 agonist ivuxolimab. Read as DNA, the sequence is TGTGCCAGCAATCCGGGACAGGGGGCCTACGAGCAGTACTTC. Protein translation: CASNPGQGAYEQYF.